The entry below describes one TCR beta chain. Its cognate antigen is unknown. The treatment here: oral pan-JAK inhibitor, 5-10 mg twice daily. This record comes from a study of CD8+ T cells in alopecia areata. Study conclusions and caveats: Higher clonality and more expanded CD8+ clones appeared in lesional than normal scalp.

The V gene's germline CDR1 is DFQATT and CDR2 SNEGSKA (reference sequence). The V and J ends lost 0 bases and 7 bases respectively, with 4 bases between them. CDR3 length: 10 amino acids. In each case, RNA was isolated and then reverse transcribed into cDNA as the sequencing template. Produced via immunoSEQ multiplex PCR; TCRdb's table is partial and in-frame only. The table records about 200,000 clones, about 62% of them present only once. The sample here was CD4+ T cells sorted from blood, taken at week 24, from a patient treated with tofacitinib. V gene TRBV20-1 combines with J gene TRBJ2-7; D ambiguous. This receptor was obtained from a human donor with alopecia areata. CDR3 amino acids: CSARDVEQYF. The DNA for the CDR3 is TGCAGTGCTAGAGACGTGGAGCAGTACTTC.